The clone carrying this T cell receptor (beta chain) was seen a few times. Its antigen remains unidentified. This CDR3 comprises 15 residues. The germline V and J ends were trimmed by 7 bases and 0 bases, with 13 bases remaining between them. The germline V gene encodes CDR1 MGHRA and CDR2 YSYEKL. This entry belongs to a study of CD8 T cells in ankylosing spondylitis. The TCR beta libraries were generated through quantitative 5'-RACE incorporating molecular barcodes. One entry per CDR3 protein, called by TCRdb with MiXCR from the 5' RACE reads. In the table there are 190,000 or so distinct CDR3 sequences, more than 10% of which are singletons. Study-level points and caveats: Researchers report that disease-linked clones proved CD8+ and relatively rare in peripheral blood.

The clonotype originates from a male donor with ankylosing spondylitis or in good health (not recorded which). The chain uses TRBV4-1 and TRBJ2-4; D gene unclear. Specimen: blood, either unsorted or a sorted T cell fraction (not recorded which). The CDR3 reads CASKEFPVAKNIQYF. The CDR3 bases are TGCGCCAGCAAGGAGTTCCCTGTAGCCAAAAACATTCAGTACTTC.